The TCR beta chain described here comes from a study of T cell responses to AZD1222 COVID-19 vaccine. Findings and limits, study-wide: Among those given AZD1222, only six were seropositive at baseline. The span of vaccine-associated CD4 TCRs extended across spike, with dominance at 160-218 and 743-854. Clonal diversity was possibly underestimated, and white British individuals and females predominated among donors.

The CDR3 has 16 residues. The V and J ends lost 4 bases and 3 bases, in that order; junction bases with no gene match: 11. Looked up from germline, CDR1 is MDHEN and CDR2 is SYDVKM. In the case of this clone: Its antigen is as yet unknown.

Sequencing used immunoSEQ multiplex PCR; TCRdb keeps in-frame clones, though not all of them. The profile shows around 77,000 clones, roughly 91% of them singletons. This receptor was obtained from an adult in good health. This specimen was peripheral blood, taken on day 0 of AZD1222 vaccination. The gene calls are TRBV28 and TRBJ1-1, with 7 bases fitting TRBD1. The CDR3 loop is CASSSAGTATYTEAFF. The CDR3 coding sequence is TGTGCCAGCAGTTCCGCTGGGACAGCTACCTACACTGAAGCTTTCTTT.